This T cell receptor beta chain was found in a study of cytomegalovirus exposure and HLA in healthy donors. Study-level background: Earlier sequencing of some 180 million T cells yielded roughly 100 million unique TCR beta sequences. Around 85 million unique TCRs from HLA-typed donors were held in an early data release. Study-wide results and limits: As was reported, the classifier diagnosed cytomegalovirus status with high specificity and sensitivity. Follow-up analysis later connected one missense variant in DCLRE1C with trimming of TCR beta V- and J-genes.

With 10 bases clipped from V and 7 bases from J, the junction kept 10 bases outside the gene matches. There are 13 residues in the CDR3. Germline lookup yields CDR1 LNHDA and CDR2 SQIVND (reference sequence). The PCR used 60 Vbeta and 13 Jbeta primers. Generated by immunoSEQ multiplex PCR, the TCRdb table keeps only in-frame clones and is missing some. The sample lists about 120,000 clones, around 80% occurring once. This clone was counted only a few times. What it binds is unknown. This sequence joins TRBV19 and TRBJ2-1, with 7 nucleotides matching TRBD1. The sequence was collected from a woman under 30 in good health and CMV-seronegative. Source material: PBMCs. The CDR3 coding sequence is TGTGCCACTACACGAACGACAGGGAATGAGCAGTTCTTC. This gives the protein CATTRTTGNEQFF.